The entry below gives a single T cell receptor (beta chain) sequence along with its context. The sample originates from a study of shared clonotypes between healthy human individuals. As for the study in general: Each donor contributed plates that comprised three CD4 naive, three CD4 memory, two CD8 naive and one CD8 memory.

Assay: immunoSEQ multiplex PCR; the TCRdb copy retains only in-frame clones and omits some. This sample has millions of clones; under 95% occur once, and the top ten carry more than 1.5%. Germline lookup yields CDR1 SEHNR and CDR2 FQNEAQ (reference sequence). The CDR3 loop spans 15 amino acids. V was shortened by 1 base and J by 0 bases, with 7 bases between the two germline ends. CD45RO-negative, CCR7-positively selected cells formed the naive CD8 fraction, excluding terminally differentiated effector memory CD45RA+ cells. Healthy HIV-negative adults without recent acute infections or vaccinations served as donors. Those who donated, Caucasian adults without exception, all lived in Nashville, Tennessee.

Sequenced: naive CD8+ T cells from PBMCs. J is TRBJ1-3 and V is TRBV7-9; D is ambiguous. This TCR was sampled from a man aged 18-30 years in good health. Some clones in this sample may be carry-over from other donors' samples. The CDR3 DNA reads TGTGCCAGCAGCTTAGGGGAACACTCTGGAAACACCATATATTTT. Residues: CASSLGEHSGNTIYF.